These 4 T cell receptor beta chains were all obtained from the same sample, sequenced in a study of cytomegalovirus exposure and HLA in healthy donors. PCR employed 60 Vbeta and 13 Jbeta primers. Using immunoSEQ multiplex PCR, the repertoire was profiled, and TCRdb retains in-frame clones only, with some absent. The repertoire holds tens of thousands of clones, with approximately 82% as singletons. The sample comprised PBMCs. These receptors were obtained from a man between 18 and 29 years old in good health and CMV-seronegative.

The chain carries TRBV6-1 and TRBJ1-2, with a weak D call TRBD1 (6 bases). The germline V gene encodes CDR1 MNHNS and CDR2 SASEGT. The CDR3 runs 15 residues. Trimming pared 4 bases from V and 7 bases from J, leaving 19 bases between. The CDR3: CASSAGTRGRSGYTF. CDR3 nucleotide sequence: TGTGCCAGCAGTGCCGGGACACGCGGTCGTAGTGGCTACACCTTC.

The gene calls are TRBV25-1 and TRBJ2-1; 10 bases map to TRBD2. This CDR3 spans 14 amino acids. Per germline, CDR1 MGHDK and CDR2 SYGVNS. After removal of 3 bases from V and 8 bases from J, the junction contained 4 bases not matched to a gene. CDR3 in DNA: TGTGCCAGCAGTGATGACAGCGGGAGGGATGAGCAGTTCTTC. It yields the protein CASSDDSGRDEQFF.

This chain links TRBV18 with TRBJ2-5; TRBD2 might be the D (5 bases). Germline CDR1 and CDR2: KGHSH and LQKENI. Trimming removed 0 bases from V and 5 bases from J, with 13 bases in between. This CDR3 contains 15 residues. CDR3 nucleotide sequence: TGTGCCAGCTCACCACCGGGCGGGCGCGGGGAGACCCAGTACTTC. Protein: CASSPPGGRGETQYF.

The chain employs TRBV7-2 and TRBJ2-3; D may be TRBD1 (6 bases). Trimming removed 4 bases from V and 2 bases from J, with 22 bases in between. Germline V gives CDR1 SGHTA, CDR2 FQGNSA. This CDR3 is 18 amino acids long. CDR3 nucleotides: TGTGCCAGCAGCTCGCAAGGGTATCCCCGGACAGTCACAGATACGCAGTATTTT. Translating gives CASSSQGYPRTVTDTQYF.